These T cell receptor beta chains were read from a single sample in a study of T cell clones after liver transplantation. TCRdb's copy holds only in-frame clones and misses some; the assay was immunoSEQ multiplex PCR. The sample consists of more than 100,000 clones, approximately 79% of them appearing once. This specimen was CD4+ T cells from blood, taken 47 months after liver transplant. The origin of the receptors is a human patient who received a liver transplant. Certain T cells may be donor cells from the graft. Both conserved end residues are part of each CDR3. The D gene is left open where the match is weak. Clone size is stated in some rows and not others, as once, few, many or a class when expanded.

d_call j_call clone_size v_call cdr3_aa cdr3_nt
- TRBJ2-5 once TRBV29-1 CSVEVQGKRWTQYF TGCAGCGTTGAGGTTCAGGGAAAAAGATGGACCCAGTACTTC
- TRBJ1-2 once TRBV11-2 CASSLLRAYGYTF TGTGCCAGCAGCTTACTCCGCGCCTATGGCTACACCTTC
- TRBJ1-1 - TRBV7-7 CASSLRPNTEAFF TGTGCCAGCAGCTTACGACCGAACACTGAAGCTTTCTTT
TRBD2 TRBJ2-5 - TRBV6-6 CASSYSRLAGETQYF TGTGCCAGCAGTTACTCGCGGCTAGCGGGAGAGACCCAGTACTTC
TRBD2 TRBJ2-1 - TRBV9 CASSPRLAGYNEQFF TGTGCCAGCAGCCCCCGACTAGCGGGCTACAATGAGCAGTTCTTC
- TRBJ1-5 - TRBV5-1 CASSLAGGNQPQHF TGCGCCAGCAGCTTGGCAGGGGGCAATCAGCCCCAGCATTTT
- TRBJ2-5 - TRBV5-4 CASNVGSQETQYF TGTGCCAGCAACGTAGGGAGTCAAGAGACCCAGTACTTC
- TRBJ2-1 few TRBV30 CAGNDGSSYNEQFF TGTGCCGGAAATGACGGAAGCTCCTACAATGAGCAGTTCTTC
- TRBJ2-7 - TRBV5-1 CASTSYPPPGHAHLKDYEQYF TGCGCCAGCACTTCTTACCCCCCCCCGGGACATGCCCACCTGAAGGACTACGAGCAGTACTTC
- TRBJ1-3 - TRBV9 CASSVEVGGSGNTIYF TGTGCCAGCAGCGTAGAGGTGGGGGGATCTGGAAACACCATATATTTT
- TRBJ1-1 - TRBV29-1 CSAAWGLHEAFF TGCAGCGCTGCGTGGGGGCTCCATGAAGCTTTCTTT
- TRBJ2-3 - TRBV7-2 CASSPVRRSTDTQYF TGTGCCAGCAGCCCCGTTCGGAGGAGCACAGATACGCAGTATTTT
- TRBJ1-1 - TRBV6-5 CASSWTTGLLNTEAFF TGTGCCAGCAGTTGGACGACGGGACTCCTGAACACTGAAGCTTTCTTT
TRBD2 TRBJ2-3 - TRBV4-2 CASSQGSLAGGTTDTQYF TGTGCCAGCAGCCAAGGGTCCTTAGCGGGGGGGACCACAGATACGCAGTATTTT
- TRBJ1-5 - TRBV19 CASTKGRTVNNQPQHF TGTGCCAGTACCAAGGGCAGGACTGTTAACAATCAGCCCCAGCATTTT
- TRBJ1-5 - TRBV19 CASTRGNQPQHF TGTGCCAGTACGCGGGGCAATCAGCCCCAGCATTTT
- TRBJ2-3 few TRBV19 CASSYTSTDTQYF TGTGCCAGTTCATATACTAGCACAGATACGCAGTATTTT
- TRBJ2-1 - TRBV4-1 CASSQDGQGGYNEQFF TGCGCCAGCAGCCAAGATGGGCAGGGGGGCTACAATGAGCAGTTCTTC
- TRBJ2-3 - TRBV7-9 CASSFPGVDTQYF TGTGCCAGCAGTTTTCCAGGTGTGGATACGCAGTATTTT
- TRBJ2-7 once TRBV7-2 CASSTGGGPGEQYF TGTGCCAGCAGCACCGGTGGGGGCCCGGGCGAGCAGTACTTC
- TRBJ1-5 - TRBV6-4 CASSDSLGGRNQPQHF TGTGCCAGCAGTGACTCGCTTGGGGGGCGCAATCAGCCCCAGCATTTT
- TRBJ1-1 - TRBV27 CASSVNLGTEAFF TGTGCCAGCAGCGTAAACCTTGGGACAGAAGCTTTCTTT
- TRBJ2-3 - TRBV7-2 CASSLAQMGQGDTQYF TGTGCCAGCAGCTTAGCGCAAATGGGACAAGGGGATACGCAGTATTTT
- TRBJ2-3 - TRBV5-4 CASSLPGPATDTQYF TGTGCCAGCAGCTTACCCGGCCCTGCAACAGATACGCAGTATTTT
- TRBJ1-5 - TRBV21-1 CASSSTGTGIGNQPQHF TGTGCCAGCAGCAGTACCGGGACCGGAATTGGCAATCAGCCCCAGCATTTT
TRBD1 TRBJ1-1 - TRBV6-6 CASSYSGRGGTEAFF TGTGCCAGCAGTTACTCGGGCAGGGGGGGAACTGAAGCTTTCTTT
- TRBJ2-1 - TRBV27 CASSQGRYNEQFF TGTGCCAGCAGTCAGGGGAGGTACAATGAGCAGTTCTTC